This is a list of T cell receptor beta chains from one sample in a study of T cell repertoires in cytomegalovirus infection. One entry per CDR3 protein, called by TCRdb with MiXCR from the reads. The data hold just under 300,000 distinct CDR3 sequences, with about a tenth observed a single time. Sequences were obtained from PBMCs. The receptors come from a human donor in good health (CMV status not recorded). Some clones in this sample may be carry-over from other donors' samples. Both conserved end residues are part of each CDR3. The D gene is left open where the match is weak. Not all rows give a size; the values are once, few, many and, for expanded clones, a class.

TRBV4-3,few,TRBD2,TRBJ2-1,CASSHRLAGGTYNEQFF,TGCGCCAGCAGCCACCGACTAGCGGGGGGAACCTACAATGAGCAGTTCTTC
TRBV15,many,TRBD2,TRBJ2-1,CATSTPGLSSYNEQFF,TGTGCCACCAGCACCCCGGGACTAAGCTCCTACAATGAGCAGTTCTTC
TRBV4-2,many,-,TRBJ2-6,CATNAGANVLTF,TGTGCCACCAACGCTGGGGCCAACGTCCTGACTTTC
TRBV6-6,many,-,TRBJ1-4,CASSYRQGIEKLFF,TGTGCCAGCAGTTACCGGCAGGGGATTGAAAAACTGTTTTTT
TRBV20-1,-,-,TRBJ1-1,CSARAPKGRRAVEAFF,TGCAGTGCTAGAGCTCCCAAGGGCAGGAGGGCCGTTGAAGCTTTCTTT
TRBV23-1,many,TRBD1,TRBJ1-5,CASSQSGGGGNQPQHF,TGCGCCAGCAGTCAATCGGGAGGGGGCGGCAATCAGCCCCAGCATTTT
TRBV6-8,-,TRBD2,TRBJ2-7,CASTPPGLAGEQYF,TGTGCCAGCACCCCACCGGGACTAGCTGGCGAGCAGTACTTC
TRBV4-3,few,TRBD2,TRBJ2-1,CASSQGTSGEGEQFF,TGCGCCAGCAGCCAGGGGACTAGCGGTGAAGGTGAGCAGTTCTTC
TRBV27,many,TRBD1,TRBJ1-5,CASSPTGGRNQPQHF,TGTGCCAGCAGCCCGACAGGGGGTAGGAATCAGCCCCAGCATTTT
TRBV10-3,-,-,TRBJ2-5,CAISPGQKETQYF,TGTGCCATCAGCCCTGGACAAAAAGAGACCCAGTACTTC
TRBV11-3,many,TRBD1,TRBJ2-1,CASSLGQGANYNEQFF,TGTGCCAGCAGCTTAGGACAGGGGGCTAACTACAATGAGCAGTTCTTC
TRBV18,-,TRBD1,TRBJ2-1,CASSPPGPGTGNSFNEQFF,TGTGCCAGCTCACCACCGGGTCCCGGGACAGGGAACTCCTTTAATGAGCAGTTCTTC
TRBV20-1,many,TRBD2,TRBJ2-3,CSASSGWAHTDTQYF,TGCAGTGCTAGTAGCGGGTGGGCACACACAGATACGCAGTATTTT
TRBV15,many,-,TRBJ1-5,CATSRDPDSNQPQHF,TGTGCCACCAGCAGAGACCCCGATAGCAATCAGCCCCAGCATTTT
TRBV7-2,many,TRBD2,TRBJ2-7,CASSALTSGDYEQYF,TGTGCCAGCAGCGCCCTTACTAGCGGGGACTACGAGCAGTACTTC
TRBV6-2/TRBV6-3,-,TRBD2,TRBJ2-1,CAPGGGIESYNEQFF,TGTGCCCCCGGGGGGGGAATAGAATCCTACAATGAGCAGTTCTTC
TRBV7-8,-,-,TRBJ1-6,CASRVDISRRSPLHF,TGTGCCAGCAGGGTGGACATCTCTAGGAGATCACCCCTCCACTTT
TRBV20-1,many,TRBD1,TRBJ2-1,CSARSTGVNEQFF,TGCAGTGCTAGGTCAACAGGGGTGAATGAGCAGTTCTTC
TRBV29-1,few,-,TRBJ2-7,CSVELGQTSRSSYEQYF,TGCAGCGTTGAATTGGGGCAGACCTCCAGGAGCTCCTACGAGCAGTACTTC
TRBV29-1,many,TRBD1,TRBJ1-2,CSVTGTVNYGYTF,TGCAGCGTAACCGGGACAGTTAACTATGGCTACACCTTC
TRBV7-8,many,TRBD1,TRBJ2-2,CASSSPRQGKDITGELFF,TGTGCCAGCAGCTCCCCGAGACAGGGGAAAGATATCACCGGGGAGCTGTTTTTT
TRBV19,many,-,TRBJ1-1,CASSNPVKRAFF,TGTGCCAGTAGTAACCCGGTAAAGCGAGCTTTCTTT
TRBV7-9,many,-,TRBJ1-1,CASSRFGENTEAFF,TGTGCCAGCAGCCGTTTTGGAGAGAACACTGAAGCTTTCTTT
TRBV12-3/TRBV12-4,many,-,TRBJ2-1,CASRVPGSRASDEQFF,TGTGCCAGCCGCGTCCCCGGGTCCAGGGCGTCCGATGAGCAGTTCTTC
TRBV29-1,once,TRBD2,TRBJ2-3,CGGAGRGTDTQYF,TGCGGCGGGGCGGGGAGGGGCACAGATACGCAGTATTTT
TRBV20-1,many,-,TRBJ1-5,CSARPPDGHNQPQHF,TGCAGTGCTAGACCACCGGACGGACACAATCAGCCCCAGCATTTT
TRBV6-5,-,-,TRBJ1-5,CASSYKPPKPHNQPQHF,TGTGCCAGCAGTTACAAGCCCCCGAAGCCCCACAATCAGCCCCAGCATTTT
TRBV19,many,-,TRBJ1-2,CASSIVGRYYYGYTF,TGTGCCAGTAGTATTGTGGGCAGATACTACTATGGCTACACCTTC
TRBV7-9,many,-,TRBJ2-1,CASSSSVTGGNYNEQFF,TGTGCCAGCAGCTCCTCAGTGACGGGGGGCAACTACAATGAGCAGTTCTTC
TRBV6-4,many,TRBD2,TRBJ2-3,CASSEGSGGLTSTDTQYF,TGTGCCAGCAGTGAAGGCAGCGGGGGGCTAACTAGCACAGATACGCAGTATTTT
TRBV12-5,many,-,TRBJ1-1,CASGLVGVGPGDREWATEAFF,TGTGCTAGTGGTTTGGTCGGTGTTGGGCCAGGGGATCGGGAGTGGGCTACTGAAGCTTTCTTT
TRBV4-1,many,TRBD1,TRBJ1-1,CASSQAQTGKNTEAFF,TGCGCCAGCAGCCAGGCCCAGACAGGGAAGAACACTGAAGCTTTCTTT
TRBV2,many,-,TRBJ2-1,CASSGEGRSSYNEQFF,TGTGCCAGCAGTGGAGAGGGACGAAGCTCCTACAATGAGCAGTTCTTC
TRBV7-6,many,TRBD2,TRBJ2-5,CASSLNRARGSEGTQYF,TGTGCCAGCAGCTTAAATCGTGCGCGGGGGAGTGAGGGGACCCAGTACTTC
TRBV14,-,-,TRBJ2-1,CACSQALISEQFF,TGTGCTTGCAGCCAAGCCCTCATCAGTGAGCAGTTCTTC
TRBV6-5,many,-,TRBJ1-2,CASSTQGGGYGYTF,TGTGCCAGCAGTACTCAGGGCGGAGGCTATGGCTACACCTTC
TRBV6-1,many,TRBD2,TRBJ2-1,CASNRAGGSSSYNEQFF,TGTGCCAGCAACCGCGCGGGCGGGAGTAGCTCCTACAATGAGCAGTTCTTC
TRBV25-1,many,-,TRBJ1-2,CASSEYRSADYTF,TGTGCCAGCAGTGAATATCGAAGCGCGGACTACACCTTC
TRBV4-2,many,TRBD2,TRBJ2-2,CASSPTSGGAGNTGELFF,TGTGCCAGCAGCCCGACTAGCGGGGGGGCCGGGAACACCGGGGAGCTGTTTTTT
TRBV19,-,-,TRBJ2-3,CASSPGAIDTQYF,TGTGCCAGTAGCCCAGGGGCGATTGATACGCAGTATTTT
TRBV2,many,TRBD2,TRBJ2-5,CATGTSEETQYF,TGTGCCACTGGGACTAGCGAAGAGACCCAGTACTTC
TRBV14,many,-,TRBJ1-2,CASSQSSRRYGYTF,TGTGCCAGCAGCCAATCTTCACGGAGATATGGCTACACCTTC
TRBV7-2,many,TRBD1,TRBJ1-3,CASSRGPAGNTIYF,TGTGCCAGCAGCAGGGGGCCGGCTGGAAACACCATATATTTT
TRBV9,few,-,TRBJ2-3,CASSVVSLAPTDTQYF,TGTGCCAGCAGCGTAGTCTCCCTAGCACCAACAGATACGCAGTATTTT
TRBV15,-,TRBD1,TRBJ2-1,CATSRDDRAYNEQFF,TGTGCCACCAGCAGAGATGACAGGGCCTACAATGAGCAGTTCTTC
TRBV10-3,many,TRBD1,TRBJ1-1,CAISGTGNTEAFF,TGTGCCATCAGTGGGACAGGGAACACTGAAGCTTTCTTT
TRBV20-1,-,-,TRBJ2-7,CSAVALRSGEQYF,TGCAGTGCAGTGGCTCTCCGGAGCGGGGAGCAGTACTTC
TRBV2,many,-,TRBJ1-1,CASLARGTNTEAFF,TGTGCCAGCCTCGCCAGGGGCACGAACACTGAAGCTTTCTTT
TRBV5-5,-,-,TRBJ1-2,CASSLGHATNYGYTF,TGTGCCAGCAGCTTGGGTCATGCCACTAACTATGGCTACACCTTC
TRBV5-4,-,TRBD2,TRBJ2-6,CASRTGTSGGTSGANVLTF,TGTGCCAGCAGGACCGGGACTAGCGGGGGGACGAGCGGGGCCAACGTCCTGACTTTC